Presented here are 21 T cell receptor beta chains from one specimen sequenced in a study of radiation and T cells in renal cell carcinoma (TCRdb year 2020). Library preparation used the immunoSEQ multiplex PCR assay. TCRdb limited this immuneACCESS table to in-frame rearrangements with V and J called. A share of clones is missing; checked studies link under half to unresolved V genes, and the rest is unexplained. The table for this sample lists some 150,000 clones; over 80% of them were counted only once. 10% to 15% of the sample goes to the ten largest clones. The sample's time point label is to be understood as: blood 2 weeks post-SBRT. The treatment or condition label on this specimen signifies: 15 Gy SBRT to primary tumor, nephrectomy 4 weeks later. The material was blood, obtained from a patient whose treatment included radiotherapy and nephrectomy. These receptors all come from a woman aged 45-60 years with renal cell carcinoma.

The CDR3 protein is CASSYFGGNTIYF. For the CDR3, the DNA is TGTGCCAGCAGTTATTTTGGTGGAAACACCATATATTTT. The chain carries TRBV6-5 and TRBJ1-3; D gene uncertain. Looked up from germline, CDR1 is MNHEY and CDR2 is SVGAGI. This CDR3 spans 13 amino acids. V dropped 3 bases and J dropped 3 bases, with 6 bases sitting between them.

V gene TRBV6-6 combines with J gene TRBJ1-1, with TRBD1 matching 8 bases. The CDR3 length is 13 residues. V trimming: 7 bases; J trimming: 10 bases; junction bases outside the gene matches: 11. The germline V gene has CDR1 MNHNY and CDR2 SVGAGI (reference sequence). This chain's CDR3 is CASTQTGQAGAFF. CDR3 in DNA: TGTGCCAGCACCCAAACGGGACAGGCAGGAGCTTTCTTT.

CDR3 region: CASSLAERSYGYTF. The CDR3 region has the DNA TGTGCCAGCAGCTTAGCTGAGAGAAGCTATGGCTACACCTTC. The rearrangement joins TRBV7-9 to TRBJ1-2; D gene unclear. This CDR3 is built from 14 residues. V dropped 0 bases and J dropped 4 bases, with 9 bases sitting between them. CDR1 and CDR2 (germline): SEHNR, FQNEAQ (reference sequence).

The V and J genes are TRBV19 and TRBJ1-4; D perhaps matches TRBD1 (5 bases). The length of the CDR3 is 15 residues. Trimming cost V 5 bases and J 0 bases, with 10 bases left between them. Germline V gives CDR1 LNHDA, CDR2 SQIVND (reference sequence). This CDR3 is CASSARGATNEKLFF. CDR3 bases: TGTGCCAGTAGTGCTCGGGGGGCAACTAATGAAAAACTGTTTTTT.

The chain recombines TRBV19 with TRBJ1-6; D gene uncertain. Per germline, CDR1 LNHDA and CDR2 SQIVND (reference sequence). V shed 5 bases and J shed 6 bases, with 5 bases lying between them. The CDR3 loop spans 12 amino acids. The CDR3 is CASSLTNSPLHF. The CDR3 coding sequence is TGTGCCAGTAGTCTTACTAATTCACCCCTCCACTTT.

The chain recombines TRBV6-5 with TRBJ1-1; 7 bases map to TRBD1. The CDR3 is 14 residues long. J lost 5 bases, V lost 5 bases, and 8 bases had no gene match. Looked up from germline, CDR1 is MNHEY and CDR2 is SVGAGI. CDR3 DNA: TGTGCCAGCAGTCAAGGGGGCGACGGGACTGAAGCTTTCTTT. Its protein product is CASSQGGDGTEAFF.

The rearrangement links TRBV6-5 to TRBJ2-7; D is undetermined. The CDR3 totals 16 residues. Germline CDR1 MNHEY, CDR2 SVGAGI. With 0 bases removed from V and 0 bases from J, the gap between germline ends came to 12 bases. The CDR3 nucleotides read TGTGCCAGCAGTTACTCTGGAAGGAGAAGCTCCTACGAGCAGTACTTC. This translates into CASSYSGRRSSYEQYF.

The rearrangement links TRBV10-3 to TRBJ2-7; D gene ambiguous. The V gene lost 8 bases and the J gene lost 5 bases, with 13 bases spanning the gap. The CDR3 sequence is 12 residues long. Germline CDR1 is ENHRY and CDR2 is SYGVKD. DNA of the CDR3: TGTGCCATCTCCGAGGTGGCAAACGAGCAGTACTTC. Its translation: CAISEVANEQYF.

V usage is TRBV15 and J usage is TRBJ2-5, with 11 positions matching TRBD2. The CDR3 is 17 residues long. V lost 4 bases, J lost 3 bases, and 10 bases stayed unmatched. The germline gives CDR1 LNHNV, CDR2 YYDKDF (reference sequence). Written as DNA, the CDR3 is TGTGCCACCAGCACAGCAGAGGTGGGACTAGCGGAAGAGACCCAGTACTTC. Residues: CATSTAEVGLAEETQYF.

This chain links TRBV14 with TRBJ2-6; possible D gene TRBD2, 6 bases. Germline-derived CDR1 and CDR2 are SGHDN and FVKESK. Trimming cost V 0 bases and J 14 bases, with 17 bases left between them. The CDR3 loop spans 15 amino acids. In DNA, the CDR3 is TGTGCCAGCAGCCAAGATTTGGTTCGGGGGACTCTCCTGACTTTC. It yields the protein CASSQDLVRGTLLTF.

The chain carries TRBV25-1 and TRBJ1-6, with 7 bases identical to TRBD1. CDR3 length: 14 residues. With V trimmed by 3 bases and J by 10 bases, 6 bases remained unmatched. Germline-derived CDR1 and CDR2 are MGHDK and SYGVNS. The CDR3 is CASSDTTQGSPLHF. The CDR3 DNA reads as TGTGCCAGCAGTGACACGACACAGGGGTCACCCCTCCACTTT.

V is TRBV2 and J is TRBJ1-2; D remains ambiguous. The germline V and J ends were trimmed by 6 bases and 8 bases, with 13 bases remaining between them. This CDR3 comprises 12 residues. Germline V lookup: CDR1 SNHLY, CDR2 FYNNEI. CDR3 residues: CASRDHGRGYTF. In DNA form, the CDR3 reads TGTGCCAGCAGGGACCACGGGAGAGGCTACACCTTC.

This clone was counted only a few times. The chain carries TRBV30 and TRBJ1-1; the match to TRBD1 covers 7 bases. Per germline, CDR1 GTSNPN and CDR2 SVGIG (reference sequence). The J segment lost 0 bases and the V segment lost 4 bases, leaving 5 bases of the junction unmatched. The CDR3 is 14 amino acids. The CDR3 DNA reads as TGTGCCTGGATGCGGGGACAGATGAACACTGAAGCTTTCTTT. This gives the protein CAWMRGQMNTEAFF. Drawing the rest from reference TRBV30 and TRBJ1-1, the complete variable domain is SQTIHQWPATLVQPVGSPLSLECTVEGTSNPNLYWYRQAAGRGLQLLFYSVGIGQISSEVPQNLSASRPQDRQFILSSKKLLLSDSGFYLCAWMRGQMNTEAFFGQGTRLTVV.

This chain joins TRBV7-9 and TRBJ2-2, with 10 positions matching TRBD1. The germline gives CDR1 SEHNR, CDR2 FQNEAQ (reference sequence). V dropped 6 bases and J dropped 7; count of bases not matched to a gene: 11. The CDR3 extends over 16 amino acids. CDR3 in DNA: TGTGCCAGCAGACAACGGACAGGGGGAGGTGGCGGGGAGCTGTTTTTT. It is translated as CASRQRTGGGGGELFF.

The chain has TRBV10-1 and TRBJ2-1, with TRBD2 matching over 12 bases. Germline V gene lookup returns CDR1 WNHNN and CDR2 SYGVQD (reference sequence). This CDR3 contains 17 residues. The trim removed 1 base at V and 2 bases at J, leaving 3 bases unmatched. This chain's CDR3 is CASSEYPSGGAYNEQFF. CDR3 DNA sequence: TGCGCCAGCAGTGAGTATCCTAGCGGGGGGGCCTACAATGAGCAGTTCTTC.

V usage is TRBV4-1 and J usage is TRBJ1-2; 7 bases line up with TRBD1. The CDR3 is made up of 15 amino acids. Germline V gene lookup returns CDR1 MGHRA and CDR2 YSYEKL. Germline trimming cut 1 base from V and 0 bases from J; bases unmatched to any gene: 2. CDR3: CASSQGGTANYGYTF. The CDR3 bases are TGCGCCAGCAGCCAAGGGGGGACAGCTAACTATGGCTACACCTTC.

This chain joins TRBV13 and TRBJ2-5, with D perhaps being TRBD1 or TRBD2 (5 bases each). This CDR3 contains 15 residues. Germline CDR1 reads PRHDT; CDR2 reads FYEKMQ (reference sequence). V was pared by 6 bases and J by 5 bases, with 19 bases between. Here the CDR3 DNA reads TGTGCCAGCAGTGATCAGGGACGAGGGGAGGAGACCCAGTACTTC. Translating gives CASSDQGRGEETQYF.

DNA of the CDR3: TGTGCCAGCGTTCGACAGGGGTTGGGGACTGAAGCTTTCTTT. This sequence encodes CASVRQGLGTEAFF. The chain combines TRBV6-5 with TRBJ1-1; 8 bases align to TRBD1. Germline V CDR1 and CDR2: MNHEY, SVGAGI. V was pared by 8 bases and J by 5 bases, with 10 bases of the junction left unmatched. The CDR3 is 14 residues long.

The V gene is TRBV19, the J gene TRBJ1-2, with D uncertain. CDR1 LNHDA and CDR2 SQIVND come from the germline V gene (reference sequence). The CDR3 has 13 amino acids. V was cut by 7 bases and J by 2 bases, with 11 bases left in between. CDR3 nucleotides: TGTGCCAGTACTCCGGACGGAAACTATGGCTACACCTTC. Its translation is CASTPDGNYGYTF.

The chain links TRBV15 to TRBJ1-5; the D is unclear. Germline CDR1 LNHNV, CDR2 YYDKDF (reference sequence). The CDR3 covers 16 residues. The germline V and J ends were trimmed by 1 base and 2 bases, with 12 bases remaining between them. The CDR3 here is CATSRGGRFGNQPQHF. In DNA, the CDR3 is TGTGCCACCAGCAGAGGGGGTCGGTTTGGCAATCAGCCCCAGCATTTT.

To note about this clone: A read error may be the cause here, since a much bigger clone is one base away. The same CDR3 can be traced to other DNA sequences in this sample. The chain is built from TRBV2 and TRBJ1-1; D may be TRBD1 (6 bases). CDR3 length: 17 amino acids. V gave up 2 bases and J gave up 4 bases, with 20 bases separating them. Per germline, CDR1 SNHLY and CDR2 FYNNEI. The CDR3: CASSEQGTSSLFTEAFF. The CDR3, as DNA: TGTGCCAGCAGTGAACAGGGGACCTCATCCCTTTTCACTGAAGCTTTCTTT.